A single sample is the source of the 2 T cell receptor beta chains below, sequenced in a study of T cell changes during pregnancy in multiple sclerosis. The assay was immunoSEQ multiplex PCR, and TCRdb's table has in-frame clones only and misses some. The sample shows 25,000 to 40,000 clones, roughly nine tenths of them seen only once. The sample consisted of CD8+ T cells from peripheral blood mononuclear cells, taken in the third trimester of pregnancy. These receptors came from a female donor with multiple sclerosis, enrolled in a pregnancy study.

The J gene is TRBJ2-3, the V gene TRBV13, with 9 bases identical to TRBD2. This CDR3 region has 17 residues. Trimming cost V 1 base and J 5 bases; bases outside gene matches: 10. The germline gives CDR1 PRHDT, CDR2 FYEKMQ (reference sequence). The CDR3 DNA reads as TGTGCCAGCAGCTTAGAAGGGGCGGGAGGGCCGGTAGATACGCAGTATTTT. Amino acid sequence: CASSLEGAGGPVDTQYF.

This rearrangement joins TRBV13 to TRBJ2-7, with 9 bases that match TRBD1. Per the germline V gene, CDR1 is PRHDT and CDR2 is FYEKMQ (reference sequence). The V gene end was trimmed by 6 bases and the J gene end by 6 bases; junction bases not matched to a gene: 3. The CDR3 consists of 12 residues. The CDR3 loop reads CASRPTGGEQYF. The DNA for the CDR3 is TGTGCCAGCAGGCCGACAGGGGGCGAGCAGTACTTC. Full variable domain (outside the CDR3, taken from reference TRBV13 and TRBJ2-7): AAGVIQSPRHLIKEKRETATLKCYPIPRHDTVYWYQQGPGQDPQFLISFYEKMQSDKGSIPDRFSAQQFSDYHSELNMSSLELGDSALYFCASRPTGGEQYFGPGTRLTVT.